These T cell receptor beta chains were read from a single sample in a study of PD-1 blockade in mismatch repair-deficient tumors. Here immunoSEQ multiplex PCR was the method, and the copy in TCRdb shows in-frame clones only, minus some. Here the sample spans roughly 84,000 clones, around 85% being singletons. Specimen: peripheral blood, collected 12 weeks after starting pembrolizumab. The source of these receptors is an adult with mismatch repair-deficient cancer. CDR3s include the opening cysteine and the closing phenylalanine or tryptophan. The D gene is left open where the match is weak. For some rows the clone size is stated as once, few or many, or as a class when expanded; others skip it.

TRBJ2-1,TRBV27,.,.,CASSPDGLVNSYNEQFF,TGTGCCAGCAGCCCTGACGGGCTAGTTAACTCCTACAATGAGCAGTTCTTC
TRBJ2-4,TRBV5-6,.,few,CASSLGSQGNIQYF,TGTGCCAGCAGCTTGGGAAGTCAGGGTAACATTCAGTACTTC
TRBJ1-4,TRBV14,.,.,CASSAGRKLFF,TGTGCCAGCAGCGCAGGTCGGAAACTGTTTTTT
TRBJ1-5,TRBV2,.,.,CASNQWRGQNQPQHF,TGTGCCTCTAATCAATGGAGGGGCCAAAATCAGCCCCAGCATTTT
TRBJ2-7,TRBV5-4,.,.,CASSRPGLSYEQYF,TGTGCCAGCAGCCGCCCGGGACTGTCCTACGAGCAGTACTTC
TRBJ2-7,TRBV27,.,.,CASSSFPRGVDYEQYF,TGTGCCAGCAGTTCCTTCCCCAGGGGGGTAGACTACGAGCAGTACTTC
TRBJ2-2,TRBV2,TRBD2,.,CASSEAALAGTGELFF,TGTGCCAGCAGTGAAGCGGCGCTAGCGGGTACCGGGGAGCTGTTTTTT
TRBJ1-4,TRBV6-1,TRBD1,.,CASRDPQGAGEKLFF,TGTGCCAGCAGGGATCCTCAGGGGGCGGGTGAAAAACTGTTTTTT
TRBJ1-4,TRBV4-2,.,.,CASSLGFTTNEKLFF,TGTGCCAGCAGCTTGGGTTTCACAACTAATGAAAAACTGTTTTTT
TRBJ2-5,TRBV11-3,TRBD1,.,CASSPSRGQRKQETQYF,TGTGCCAGCAGCCCTTCTCGGGGACAGAGAAAGCAAGAGACCCAGTACTTC
TRBJ2-1,TRBV6-5,TRBD1,once,CASSADRGNEQFF,TGTGCCAGCAGTGCGGACAGGGGCAATGAGCAGTTCTTC
TRBJ2-1,TRBV7-9,.,.,CASSLVKYYNEQFF,TGTGCCAGCAGCTTAGTGAAGTATTACAATGAGCAGTTCTTC
TRBJ2-7,TRBV25-1,.,.,CASSEWGSRGYEQYF,TGTGCCAGCAGTGAATGGGGGTCTCGGGGCTACGAGCAGTACTTC
TRBJ2-2,TRBV5-4,TRBD2,once,CASRAGNVGTGELFF,TGTGCCAGCCGAGCGGGGAACGTTGGCACCGGGGAGCTGTTTTTT
TRBJ1-2,TRBV27,.,.,CASRTQELGYTF,TGTGCCAGCAGGACCCAGGAGCTTGGCTACACCTTC
TRBJ2-1,TRBV21-1,.,.,CASSAQLNSGRLHEQFF,TGTGCCAGCAGCGCACAACTTAATAGCGGGAGATTGCATGAGCAGTTCTTC
TRBJ2-7,TRBV21-1,.,.,CASCKEGKFYEQYF,TGTGCCAGCTGCAAAGAGGGGAAGTTCTACGAGCAGTACTTC
TRBJ2-7,TRBV9,.,.,CASSVGVLAYEQYF,TGTGCCAGCAGCGTAGGAGTACTAGCCTACGAGCAGTACTTC
TRBJ2-1,TRBV25-1,.,.,CASSQSYNEQFF,TGTGCCAGCAGTCAATCATACAATGAGCAGTTCTTC
TRBJ1-5,TRBV12-5,.,.,CASGSGGTMSQPQHF,TGTGCTAGTGGTTCTGGGGGGACAATGAGTCAGCCCCAGCATTTT
TRBJ1-2,TRBV2,.,few,CASSETGGYTF,TGTGCCAGCAGTGAAACGGGTGGCTACACCTTC
TRBJ2-7,TRBV19,.,.,CASSIAAQSNYEQYF,TGTGCCAGTAGTATAGCGGCTCAATCCAACTACGAGCAGTACTTC
TRBJ2-6,TRBV5-1,.,.,CASSLGGVSPGANVLTF,TGCGCCAGCAGCTTGGGGGGGGTCTCCCCTGGGGCCAACGTCCTGACTTTC
TRBJ1-3,TRBV6-6,.,.,CASSPDGLTNTIYF,TGTGCCAGCAGTCCCGACGGGTTGACAAACACCATATATTTT
TRBJ2-7,TRBV19,TRBD2,few,CASSYLPGRKPGLAGYEQYF,TGTGCCAGTAGTTACCTTCCGGGACGGAAACCGGGACTAGCGGGATACGAGCAGTACTTC
TRBJ2-2,TRBV11-2,TRBD2,.,CASSLRTSVDLRTGELFF,TGTGCCAGCAGCTTGAGGACTAGTGTTGATCTGAGGACCGGGGAGCTGTTTTTT
TRBJ2-2,TRBV7-2,.,.,CASSPRSRLLNTGELFF,TGTGCCAGCAGCCCGCGATCCAGACTACTGAACACCGGGGAGCTGTTTTTT
TRBJ2-7,TRBV11-3,TRBD2,.,CASSSASGEQYF,TGTGCCAGCAGCTCCGCTAGCGGAGAGCAGTACTTC
TRBJ1-4,TRBV5-1,TRBD1,once,CASSLDRGDNEKLFF,TGCGCCAGCAGCTTGGACAGGGGGGACAATGAAAAACTGTTTTTT
TRBJ1-2,TRBV4-2,.,.,CASSQDEGLGGYTF,TGTGCCAGCAGCCAAGACGAGGGGCTAGGTGGCTACACCTTC
TRBJ2-2,TRBV7-7,TRBD2,few,CASSLIGGSGSPGELFF,TGTGCTAGCAGCTTAATCGGGGGAAGCGGGAGTCCCGGGGAGCTGTTTTTT
TRBJ2-7,TRBV12-5,TRBD1,.,CASGLGTGSHEQYF,TGTGCTAGTGGTTTGGGGACAGGGTCCCACGAGCAGTACTTC
TRBJ2-5,TRBV7-2,.,.,CASSFRPRSRGLARETQYF,TGTGCCAGCAGCTTTAGACCCCGGAGCCGTGGGCTAGCGAGGGAGACCCAGTACTTC
TRBJ1-2,TRBV27,TRBD1,.,CASSIGQGGGIYGYTF,TGTGCCAGCAGTATTGGACAGGGCGGAGGGATTTATGGCTACACCTTC
TRBJ2-1,TRBV5-6,.,.,CASSGTGSRNEQFF,TGTGCCAGCAGCGGAACCGGGAGTAGAAATGAGCAGTTCTTC
TRBJ2-1,TRBV5-6,.,once,CASSERLRPSYNEQFF,TGTGCCAGCAGCGAACGACTCCGCCCCTCCTACAATGAGCAGTTCTTC
TRBJ2-7,TRBV4-2,TRBD2,.,CASSRLAGEISYEQYF,TGTGCCAGCAGCCGATTAGCGGGAGAGATTTCCTACGAGCAGTACTTC
TRBJ2-1,TRBV27,.,.,CASSLTPMVASTKVDEQFF,TGTGCCAGCAGTTTAACCCCGATGGTAGCGTCAACAAAAGTCGATGAGCAGTTCTTC
TRBJ2-1,TRBV5-4,TRBD1,.,CASSLGQGNPGEQFF,TGTGCCAGCAGCTTGGGACAGGGGAATCCGGGTGAGCAGTTCTTC
TRBJ1-2,TRBV6-1,.,once,CASSEALLRGYTF,TGTGCCAGCAGTGAAGCGTTACTTAGAGGTTACACCTTC
TRBJ2-7,TRBV7-2,TRBD2,few,CASSVFSGSPYEQYF,TGTGCCAGCAGCGTATTTAGCGGGAGTCCCTACGAGCAGTACTTC
TRBJ2-1,TRBV7-2,TRBD2,.,CASSLRTGLAVGEQFF,TGTGCCAGCAGCTTACGAACAGGACTAGCGGTGGGGGAGCAGTTCTTC
TRBJ2-1,TRBV9,TRBD2,.,CASTGRAGYEQFF,TGTGCCAGCACAGGGAGGGCCGGGTATGAGCAGTTCTTC
TRBJ2-5,TRBV18,.,once,CASSGTAQETQYF,TGTGCCAGCTCCGGGACGGCCCAAGAGACCCAGTACTTC
TRBJ2-7,TRBV7-2,TRBD2,.,CASSLSSGSNYEQYF,TGTGCCAGCAGCTTGTCTAGCGGGAGTAATTACGAGCAGTACTTC
TRBJ2-1,TRBV29-1,TRBD1,.,CSVDGTVDSSSYNEQFF,TGCAGCGTTGACGGGACAGTTGATTCCTCCTCCTACAATGAGCAGTTCTTC
TRBJ2-2,TRBV27,TRBD1,.,CASSSTGGRELFF,TGTGCCAGCAGTTCAACAGGGGGCAGGGAGCTGTTTTTT
TRBJ2-3,TRBV19,TRBD2,.,CASKTSGRSDTQYF,TGTGCCAGTAAGACTAGCGGGAGATCAGATACGCAGTATTTT